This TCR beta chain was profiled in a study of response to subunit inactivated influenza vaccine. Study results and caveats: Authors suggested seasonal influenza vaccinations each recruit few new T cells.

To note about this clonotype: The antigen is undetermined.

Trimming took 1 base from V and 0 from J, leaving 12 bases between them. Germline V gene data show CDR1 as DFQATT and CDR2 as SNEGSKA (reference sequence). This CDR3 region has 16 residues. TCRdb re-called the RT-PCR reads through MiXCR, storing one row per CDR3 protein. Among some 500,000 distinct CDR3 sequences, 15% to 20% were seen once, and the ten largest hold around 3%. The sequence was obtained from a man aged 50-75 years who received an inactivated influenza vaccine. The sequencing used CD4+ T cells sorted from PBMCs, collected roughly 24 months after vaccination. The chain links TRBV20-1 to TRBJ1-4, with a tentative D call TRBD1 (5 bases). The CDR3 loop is CSARVPGAATNEKLFF. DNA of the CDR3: TGCAGTGCTAGAGTTCCCGGGGCAGCAACTAATGAAAAACTGTTTTTT.